One and the same sample provided the 25 T cell receptor beta chains below, sequenced in a study of shared clonotypes between healthy human individuals. Repertoires were generated with immunoSEQ multiplex PCR, while TCRdb's copy carries only in-frame clones and drops some. This table holds 600,000 to 750,000 clones, approximately 75% found once. The sequenced sample consisted of memory CD4+ T cells sorted from blood. The subset was: CD45RA-negative fraction. The receptors were sampled from a woman aged 25 to 39 in good health.

The chain employs TRBV27 and TRBJ2-1, with TRBD2 matching 10 bases. The CDR3 sequence is 15 residues long. After removal of 7 bases from V and 7 bases from J, the junction contained 10 bases not matched to a gene. Germline values: CDR1 MNHEY, CDR2 SMNVEV (reference sequence). CDR3 residues: CASTPFSGRRNEQFF. CDR3 sequence (DNA): TGTGCCAGCACCCCCTTTAGCGGGAGGAGGAATGAGCAGTTCTTC.

A word on this clone: The DNA is omitted, as the CDR3 cannot be located on it reliably, and the CDR3 follows TCRdb's listing. This chain links TRBV28 with TRBJ1-2. The CDR3 totals 14 residues, both ends included. Germline V gene lookup returns CDR1 MDHEN and CDR2 SYDVKM. The CDR3 is CASSSSFPLGGYTF.

The rearrangement joins TRBV6-4 to TRBJ2-1; 9 bases agree with TRBD2. J was trimmed by 7 bases and V by 5 bases; bases with no gene match: 18. Germline V CDR1 and CDR2: MRHNA, SNTAGT. The CDR3 runs to 18 residues. CDR3 nucleotide sequence: TGTGCCAGCAGTCAGGAACCTCCGGCGGGAGGGCCGGGGAATGAGCAGTTCTTC. The encoded protein is CASSQEPPAGGPGNEQFF.

This rearrangement joins TRBV11-3 to TRBJ1-2; 7 bases are shared with TRBD1. The CDR3 is 14 amino acids. Trimming removed 4 bases from V and 6 bases from J; junction bases left unmatched: 8. Germline V lookup: CDR1 SGHNT, CDR2 YENEEA. The CDR3, as DNA: TGTGCCAGCAGCTACCGGGACAGTCTTGATGGCTACACCTTC. This gives the protein CASSYRDSLDGYTF.

J is TRBJ2-7 and V is TRBV29-1; the D is unclear. This CDR3 has 12 residues. V was pared by 7 bases and J by 6 bases, with 16 bases between. Germline V gene lookup returns CDR1 SQVTM and CDR2 ANQGSEA. The CDR3 coding sequence is TGCAGCGCCCAAGATCTGGCCGTCGAGCAGTACTTC. Translation gives CSAQDLAVEQYF.

V is TRBV7-8 and J is TRBJ2-5, with D unresolved. CDR1 is SGHVS, CDR2 FQNEAQ, per germline. The germline V and J ends were trimmed by 1 base and 5 bases, with 5 bases remaining between them. The CDR3 consists of 12 residues. CDR3 sequence (DNA): TGTGCCAGCAGCTTAGGGTGGGAGACCCAGTACTTC. Translating gives CASSLGWETQYF.

This chain links TRBV2 with TRBJ2-7; TRBD2 matches at 9 bases. The V segment lost 7 bases and the J segment 2 bases; nucleotides outside the gene matches: 6. CDR3 length equals 14 residues. Germline CDR1 SNHLY, CDR2 FYNNEI. CDR3 DNA sequence: TGTGCCAGCATTTCTAGCGGGGTACCCTACGAGCAGTACTTC. This gives the protein CASISSGVPYEQYF. The full variable domain, in which reference TRBV2 and TRBJ2-7 provide the parts outside the CDR3, is EPEVTQTPSHQVTQMGQEVILRCVPISNHLYFYWYRQILGQKVEFLVSFYNNEISEKSEIFDDQFSVERPDGSNFTLKIRSTKLEDSAMYFCASISSGVPYEQYFGPGTRLTVT.

The gene calls are TRBV27 and TRBJ2-7; 7 positions match TRBD1. This CDR3 has 15 residues. Germline CDR1 and CDR2: MNHEY and SMNVEV (reference sequence). V lost 8 bases, J lost 6 bases, and 16 bases stayed unmatched. The CDR3 bases are TGTGCCAGCGGCACAAGGGGGCCGGGTTCTTTCGAGCAGTACTTC. This sequence encodes CASGTRGPGSFEQYF.

This clone was observed a handful of times. The CDR3 sequence is CASSGLAGPAEQYF. In nucleotides, the CDR3 is TGTGCCAGCAGTGGACTAGCGGGCCCTGCCGAGCAGTACTTC. The chain employs TRBV2 and TRBJ2-7; 10 nucleotides match TRBD2. J gave up 6 bases and V 4 bases, and 6 bases lay outside the gene matches. The CDR3 contains 14 residues. Germline values: CDR1 SNHLY, CDR2 FYNNEI.

V gene TRBV7-9 combines with J gene TRBJ2-1; weak D call: TRBD2 (6 bases). CDR1 and CDR2 (germline): SEHNR, FQNEAQ (reference sequence). This CDR3 has 15 residues. Trimming shortened V by 2 bases and J by 7 bases, and 15 bases separated the two germline ends. CDR3 in DNA: TGTGCCAGCAGCTTATGGGGGAGTCGGGAGAATGAGCAGTTCTTC. Its protein is CASSLWGSRENEQFF.

The V gene is TRBV28, the J gene TRBJ2-7; D unclear. Trimming pared 3 bases from V and 2 bases from J, leaving 11 bases between. The germline CDR1 and CDR2 sequences are MDHEN and SYDVKM. The CDR3 length is 14 residues. CDR3 amino acids: CASSFSIEPYEQYF. In DNA, the CDR3 is TGTGCCAGCAGTTTTTCCATAGAACCCTACGAGCAGTACTTC. Full variable domain (remainder filled in from reference TRBV28 and TRBJ2-7): DVKVTQSSRYLVKRTGEKVFLECVQDMDHENMFWYRQDPGLGLRLIYFSYDVKMKEKGDIPEGYSVSREKKERFSLILESASTNQTSMYLCASSFSIEPYEQYFGPGTRLTVT.

The chain employs TRBV27 and TRBJ2-7, with D tentatively TRBD2 (5 bases). The CDR3 extends over 15 amino acids. The V gene lost 7 bases and the J gene lost 0 bases, with 16 bases spanning the gap. The germline CDR1 and CDR2 sequences are MNHEY and SMNVEV (reference sequence). In DNA form, the CDR3 reads TGTGCCAGCATCCAGCGGCTTGGGAGCTCCTACGAGCAGTACTTC. Translated, it gives CASIQRLGSSYEQYF.

This clone was recorded once. The chain employs TRBV19 and TRBJ1-1; D perhaps matches TRBD1 (5 bases). The CDR3 runs 15 residues. V was shortened by 8 bases and J by 4 bases, with 20 bases between the two germline ends. Per the germline V gene, CDR1 is LNHDA and CDR2 is SQIVND (reference sequence). The CDR3 DNA reads TGTGCCAGTTCTATATTTGGGGTACAGGCCACTGAAGCTTTCTTT. It is translated as CASSIFGVQATEAFF.

V gene TRBV21-1 combines with J gene TRBJ2-2; TRBD2 is the table's D call and was not checked against the DNA. TRBV21-1 corresponds to a pseudogene. CDR3 length: 16 residues. CDR3 loop: CASSKAQARNTGELFF. The CDR3, as DNA: TGTGCCAGCAGCAAAGCTCAAGCGAGAAACACCGGGGAGCTGTTTTTT.

The rearrangement links TRBV27 to TRBJ2-3, with D unclear. Germline loops: CDR1 MNHEY, CDR2 SMNVEV (reference sequence). Trimming left V 7 bases short and J 0 bases short, with 8 bases between. The CDR3 covers 13 residues. Written as DNA, the CDR3 is TGTGCCAGCAAGCGCGCTAGCACAGATACGCAGTATTTT. This codes for CASKRASTDTQYF.

The rearrangement uses TRBV16 and TRBJ2-3, with D possibly matching TRBD2 (5 bases). Germline V gene lookup returns CDR1 KGHSY and CDR2 FQNENV. V lost 2 bases, J lost 1 base, and 10 bases lay in between. The CDR3 runs to 15 residues. The CDR3 nucleotides read TGTGCCAGCAGCCAACAAACGCGGGGCACAGATACGCAGTATTTT. Translating gives CASSQQTRGTDTQYF.

V usage is TRBV7-9 and J usage is TRBJ1-1; D not certain. Germline values: CDR1 SEHNR, CDR2 FQNEAQ (reference sequence). V gave up 8 bases and J gave up 11 bases, with 18 bases separating them. The CDR3 is 12 residues long. The CDR3 loop reads CASVQAGFEAFF. DNA of the CDR3: TGTGCCAGCGTTCAGGCGGGGTTTGAGGCTTTCTTT.

The J gene is TRBJ2-4, the V gene TRBV20-1, with 7 positions matching TRBD2. The CDR3 has 11 amino acids. V gave up 5 bases and J gave up 9 bases; unmatched junction bases: 4. Germline V gene sequence: CDR1 DFQATT, CDR2 SNEGSKA (reference sequence). The DNA of the CDR3 is TGCAGTGCTCAGACTAGCAGCATTCAGTACTTC. Its protein product is CSAQTSSIQYF.

Only a few counts were recorded for this clone. The gene calls are TRBV28 and TRBJ2-2; D ambiguous. CDR3 length: 12 amino acids. Germline V gene data show CDR1 as MDHEN and CDR2 as SYDVKM. Trimming pared 7 bases from V and 1 base from J, leaving 4 bases between. The CDR3 sequence: CASTVNTGELFF. In DNA, the CDR3 is TGTGCCAGCACCGTGAACACCGGGGAGCTGTTTTTT. Full variable domain (outside the CDR3, taken from reference TRBV28 and TRBJ2-2): DVKVTQSSRYLVKRTGEKVFLECVQDMDHENMFWYRQDPGLGLRLIYFSYDVKMKEKGDIPEGYSVSREKKERFSLILESASTNQTSMYLCASTVNTGELFFGEGSRLTVL.

The chain couples TRBV6-5 to TRBJ2-7; no clear D. Germline V CDR1 and CDR2: MNHEY, SVGAGI. This CDR3 comprises 14 residues. V lost 0 bases, J lost 5 bases, and 11 bases lay in between. The CDR3 DNA is TGTGCCAGCAGTTACTCGCCTCGGACCCACGAGCAGTACTTC. As protein: CASSYSPRTHEQYF.

This chain uses TRBV18 with TRBJ1-5; a weak D match, TRBD1 (5 bases). The CDR3 loop spans 15 amino acids. Trimming took 3 bases from V and 0 from J, leaving 9 bases between them. Germline lookup yields CDR1 KGHSH and CDR2 LQKENI. CDR3 residues: CASSPRQNSNQPQHF. The CDR3 nucleotides are TGTGCCAGCTCACCGCGACAGAATAGCAATCAGCCCCAGCATTTT.

This chain joins TRBV7-7 and TRBJ2-7; perhaps TRBD2 as D (5 bases). Germline CDR1 and CDR2: SSHAT and FNYEAQ (reference sequence). The V end was cut by 6 bases, the J end by 3 bases, with 15 bases between. The CDR3 spans 14 residues. Written as DNA, the CDR3 is TGTGCCAGCAGTCCCCTGGGCGGGCACTACGAGCAGTACTTC. Translation gives CASSPLGGHYEQYF.

This chain uses TRBV11-2 with TRBJ1-1; 9 bases fit TRBD1. The J segment lost 10 bases and the V segment lost 4 bases, leaving 4 bases of the junction unmatched. The CDR3 loop spans 12 amino acids. Germline V gives CDR1 SGHAT, CDR2 FQNNGV. The CDR3 region has the DNA TGTGCCAGCAGCTACACAGGGGGCGCAGCTTTCTTT. Protein sequence: CASSYTGGAAFF.

The chain recombines TRBV28 with TRBJ1-1, with 7 bases identical to TRBD1. This CDR3 contains 13 residues. J was trimmed by 6 bases and V by 7 bases; bases with no gene match: 8. CDR1 and CDR2 from the germline V gene are MDHEN and SYDVKM. The CDR3 DNA sequence: TGTGCCAGCAATAACAGGGGTCTGTCTGAAGCTTTCTTT. It yields the protein CASNNRGLSEAFF. Full variable domain (rest looked up from reference TRBV28 and TRBJ1-1): DVKVTQSSRYLVKRTGEKVFLECVQDMDHENMFWYRQDPGLGLRLIYFSYDVKMKEKGDIPEGYSVSREKKERFSLILESASTNQTSMYLCASNNRGLSEAFFGQGTRLTVV.

In DNA form, the CDR3 reads TGCAGCGTTGAGGGGCTCGCCACCCTGGGCACAGATACGCAGTATTTT. It translates to CSVEGLATLGTDTQYF. The chain recombines TRBV29-1 with TRBJ2-3; possible D gene TRBD1, 5 bases. Trimming removed 3 bases at V and 1 base at J, with 17 bases between. This CDR3 spans 16 amino acids. CDR1 and CDR2 from the germline V gene are SQVTM and ANQGSEA.